The clone carrying this T cell receptor beta chain appeared many times. The antigen remains undetermined. TCRdb analysed the multiplex PCR reads with MiXCR anew, one entry per CDR3 protein. The profile covers around 120,000 distinct CDR3 sequences, with around 20% appearing a single time and roughly 3.6% taken by the ten largest. The CDR3 contains 15 residues. Germline V gene lookup returns CDR1 LNHNV and CDR2 YYDKDF (reference sequence). V was shortened by 0 bases and J by 4 bases, with 9 bases between the two germline ends. Axillary draining lymph nodes of breast cancer patients supplied the node samples. These data come from a study of breast tumors, draining lymph nodes, adjacent tissues. Regarding the study as a whole: Compared with lymph nodes, tumors were less diverse; compared with nontumor tissue, more. The lymph node origin of tumor T cells was framed as consistent with a hypothesis, not demonstrated. Luminal-like breast cancer showed significantly greater tumor-nontumor repertoire similarity than basal-like breast cancer did.

This sequence originates from a female donor with breast cancer. Some clones in this sample may be carry-over from other donors' samples. The sequenced sample was axillary lymph node tissue. The J gene is TRBJ2-2, the V gene TRBV15; unclear D gene. The CDR3 sequence is CATSRDLWSTGELFF. CDR3 DNA sequence: TGTGCCACCAGCAGAGATTTGTGGAGCACCGGGGAGCTGTTTTTT. The variable domain in full, with the rest retrieved from reference TRBV15 and TRBJ2-2, is DAMVIQNPRYQVTQFGKPVTLSCSQTLNHNVMYWYQQKSSQAPKLLFHYYDKDFNNEADTPDNFQSRRPNTSFCFLDIRSPGLGDTAMYLCATSRDLWSTGELFFGEGSRLTVL.